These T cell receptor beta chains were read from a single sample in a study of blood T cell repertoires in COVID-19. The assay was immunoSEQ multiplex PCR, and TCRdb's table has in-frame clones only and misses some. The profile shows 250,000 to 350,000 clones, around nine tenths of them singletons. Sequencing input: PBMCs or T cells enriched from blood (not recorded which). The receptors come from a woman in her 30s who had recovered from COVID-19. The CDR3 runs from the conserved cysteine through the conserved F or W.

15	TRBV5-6	CASSQGQKPNYGYTF
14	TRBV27	CASSFGTGSYEQYF
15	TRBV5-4	CASSTKAGQGQGYTF
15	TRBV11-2	CASSPLGITNTEAFF
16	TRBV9	CASSVEQGWGYNEQFF
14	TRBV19	CATIRDSSMREQYF
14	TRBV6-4	CASSLAGEVETQYF
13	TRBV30	CAWSDRFQETQYF
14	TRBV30	CAWSPLGSYNEQFF
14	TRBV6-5	CASSPRGRERGYTF
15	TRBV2	CASSRDRGGSYEQYF
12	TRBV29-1	CSVTGTGYGYTF
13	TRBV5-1	CASSLTGSYEQYF
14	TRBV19	CATERGGSNQPQHF
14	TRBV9	CASSVTGANEKLFF
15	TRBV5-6	CASSYSRGPHSPLHF
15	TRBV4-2	CASSQVWASANEQYF
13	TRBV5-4	CASSWRTGDELFF
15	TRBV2	CASTQWGGMNTEAFF
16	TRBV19	CASSTRAGQGREKLFF
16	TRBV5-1	CASSLSGTGAVETQYF
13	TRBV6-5	CASTWTGSQPQHF
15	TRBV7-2	CASSPGGEPHYGYTF
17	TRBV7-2	CASSLAGQGVLNNEQFF
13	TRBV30	CAWSVFSGETQYF
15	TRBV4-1	CASSWGGGGHNEQFF
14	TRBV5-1	CASSYQGAYEKLFF
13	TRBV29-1	CSVEGQENYEQYF
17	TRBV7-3	CASSLRSGDRERNTIYF
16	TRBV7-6	CASSPNDRYSNQPQHF
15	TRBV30	CAWSRGGLGTGELFF
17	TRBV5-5	CASSLFFGGGASYEQYF
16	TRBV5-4	CAFAEGTNSGANVLTF
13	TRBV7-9	CASSLDVAIGYTF
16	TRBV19	CASSQRGVMSNQPQHF
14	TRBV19	CASRAEFSGNTIYF
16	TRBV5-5	CASSLGVGDMSNEQFF
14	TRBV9	CASSVGQGNYEQYF
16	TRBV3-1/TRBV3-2	CASSLLGQPEGYGYTF
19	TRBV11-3	CASSPRTSGGVISYNEQFF
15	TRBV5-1	CASSLEGSGVTEAFF
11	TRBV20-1	CSATGGGEAFF
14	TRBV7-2	CASRLTGGSQPQHF